Below, 16 T cell receptor beta chains from the same sample are listed, as sequenced in a study of blood T cell repertoires in COVID-19. Libraries were prepared by immunoSEQ multiplex PCR; TCRdb keeps only in-frame clonotypes and omits some of them. The sample yields fewer than 450,000 clones, about 93% seen once. Material for sequencing was peripheral blood. The receptors derive from a woman aged 18-29 years who had recovered from COVID-19.

This chain uses TRBV4-3 with TRBJ1-2; D unclear. Deletions cut 0 bases from V and 2 bases from J, with 4 bases between. Germline V CDR1 and CDR2: LGHNA, YSLEER. This CDR3 is 13 amino acids long. This CDR3 is CASSQELNYGYTF. The CDR3 DNA follows: TGCGCCAGCAGCCAAGAACTCAACTATGGCTACACCTTC.

The genes are TRBV4-3 and TRBJ2-7; D perhaps matches TRBD2 (6 bases). The CDR3 runs to 16 residues. Germline assignment: CDR1 LGHNA and CDR2 YSLEER. V was cut by 0 bases and J by 4 bases, with 16 bases left in between. The CDR3 coding sequence is TGCGCCAGCAGCCAAGATCTAGGTAGCGGAACATACGAGCAGTACGTC. This codes for CASSQDLGSGTYEQYV.

This chain links TRBV29-1 with TRBJ2-1; D possibly corresponds to TRBD1 (5 bases). The length of the CDR3 is 13 residues. Germline CDR1 SQVTM, CDR2 ANQGSEA. V gave up 3 bases and J gave up 5 bases, with 11 bases separating them. Here the CDR3 reads CSVDGRAHNEQFF. CDR3 bases: TGCAGCGTTGATGGCAGGGCCCACAATGAGCAGTTCTTC.

This chain uses TRBV3-1 (or the pseudogene TRBV3-2) with TRBJ2-1; the match to TRBD2 covers 7 bases. This CDR3 is 16 amino acids long. V was clipped by 1 base and J by 9 bases; unmatched bases: 12. The germline CDR1 and CDR2 sequences are LGHDT and YNNKEL (reference sequence). The CDR3 coding sequence is TGTGCCAGCAGCCAAGTTCTAGGCGGGGGTCCGCCTGAGCAGTTCTTC. It codes for CASSQVLGGGPPEQFF.

The chain is built from TRBV7-8 and TRBJ1-2, with TRBD1 matching 7 bases. This CDR3 spans 17 amino acids. Looked up from germline, CDR1 is SGHVS and CDR2 is FQNEAQ. The ends lost 6 bases at V and 0 bases at J; junction bases unmatched: 13. The CDR3 DNA sequence: TGTGCCAGCAGGGGGACACCGGGACAGAAGGCTAACTATGGCTACACCTTC. It encodes CASRGTPGQKANYGYTF.

V usage is TRBV24-1 and J usage is TRBJ1-5; 8 bases align to TRBD1. This CDR3 comprises 16 residues. Germline V gene lookup returns CDR1 KGHDR and CDR2 SFDVKD. V lost 4 bases to trimming and J lost 0 bases; unmatched junction nucleotides: 4. CDR3 loop: CATSEDREYSNQPQHF. DNA for the CDR3: TGTGCCACCAGTGAGGACAGGGAATATAGCAATCAGCCCCAGCATTTT.

J is TRBJ2-1 and V is TRBV3-1 (or the pseudogene TRBV3-2); 8 positions match TRBD2. The CDR3 extends over 16 amino acids. V lost 4 bases and J lost 6; bases outside the gene matches: 11. Germline CDR1 is LGHDT and CDR2 is YNNKEL (reference sequence). DNA of the CDR3: TGTGCCAGCAGCCTTTTATCGGGACTAGTAACCAATGAGCAGTTCTTC. Its translation is CASSLLSGLVTNEQFF.

This sequence joins TRBV2 and TRBJ2-3; D is unresolved. Germline V gene lookup returns CDR1 SNHLY and CDR2 FYNNEI. V was trimmed by 4 bases and J by 7 bases, leaving 12 bases between them. The CDR3 consists of 13 residues. As DNA, the CDR3 is TGTGCCAGCAGTGCTGACTTGAGTCATACGCAGTATTTT. This translates into CASSADLSHTQYF.

The chain links TRBV2 to TRBJ1-2, with a possible D match to TRBD1 (6 bases). Germline V lookup: CDR1 SNHLY, CDR2 FYNNEI. This CDR3 region has 13 residues. V shed 7 bases and J shed 8 bases, with 17 bases lying between them. The CDR3 sequence: CASTVQSRGGYTF. CDR3 sequence (DNA): TGTGCCAGCACGGTTCAATCCAGGGGCGGCTACACCTTC.

V gene TRBV5-1 combines with J gene TRBJ2-2; D gene ambiguous. CDR3 length: 15 amino acids. V was cut by 0 bases and J by 3 bases, with 9 bases left in between. Looked up from germline, CDR1 is SGHRS and CDR2 is YFSETQ. This CDR3 is CASSLGLSDTGELFF. In DNA form, the CDR3 reads TGCGCCAGCAGCTTGGGGTTATCGGACACCGGGGAGCTGTTTTTT.

The rearrangement uses TRBV19 and TRBJ2-2; 7 positions match TRBD2. Trimming removed 7 bases from V and 1 base from J; junction bases left unmatched: 15. The CDR3 is made up of 18 amino acids. In germline, CDR1 is LNHDA, CDR2 SQIVND (reference sequence). The CDR3: CASTSGTGGLLNTGELFF. The CDR3 coding sequence is TGTGCCAGTACATCGGGGACGGGAGGCCTACTGAACACCGGGGAGCTGTTTTTT.

CDR3 region: CASSSLADFYSSYEQYV. The CDR3 DNA sequence: TGTGCCAGCAGTTCCCTTGCGGATTTCTATTCATCCTACGAGCAGTACGTC. The chain couples TRBV6-4 to TRBJ2-7; D not certain. Germline V lookup: CDR1 MRHNA, CDR2 SNTAGT. The length of the CDR3 is 17 residues. V was clipped by 5 bases and J by 1 base, with 21 bases between them.

The chain couples TRBV21-1 to TRBJ2-7; the table names TRBD2, a call not compared with the DNA. TRBV21-1 is an annotated pseudogene. The CDR3 loop spans 16 amino acids. The CDR3 here is CASSTHRGDGLYEQYV. The CDR3 bases are TGTGCCAGCAGCACCCATCGGGGGGACGGCCTCTACGAGCAGTACGTC.

The rearrangement uses TRBV12-5 and TRBJ1-2, with 7 nucleotides matching TRBD1. J was trimmed by 6 bases and V by 4 bases; bases with no gene match: 5. Germline CDR1 and CDR2: LGHNT and FRNRAP. This CDR3 comprises 13 residues. CDR3 amino acids: CASGSSGGDGYTF. CDR3 sequence (DNA): TGTGCTAGTGGTTCTTCAGGGGGTGATGGCTACACCTTC.

CDR3: CASSPRGGLYGYTF. The CDR3 DNA reads as TGTGCCAGCTCACCGCGGGGAGGACTCTATGGCTACACCTTC. This rearrangement joins TRBV18 to TRBJ1-2; unclear D gene. The germline gives CDR1 KGHSH, CDR2 LQKENI. V was pared by 3 bases and J by 4 bases, with 12 bases between. The CDR3 sequence is 14 residues long.

About this clone: In the same sample, other DNA sequences code for this CDR3. This chain joins TRBV15 and TRBJ1-2; the match to TRBD1 covers 8 bases. The germline CDR1 and CDR2 sequences are LNHNV and YYDKDF (reference sequence). The length of the CDR3 is 16 residues. J was trimmed by 8 bases and V by 0 bases; bases with no gene match: 11. The CDR3 protein is CATSRDRRTGRGGYTF. CDR3 nucleotide sequence: TGTGCCACCAGCAGAGATAGGAGGACAGGGCGGGGGGGCTACACCTTC. Complete variable domain (other parts from reference TRBV15 and TRBJ1-2): DAMVIQNPRYQVTQFGKPVTLSCSQTLNHNVMYWYQQKSSQAPKLLFHYYDKDFNNEADTPDNFQSRRPNTSFCFLDIRSPGLGDTAMYLCATSRDRRTGRGGYTFGSGTRLTVV.